This T cell receptor beta chain was documented in a study of blood T cell repertoires in COVID-19. Study as a whole: Samples came from the United States, Italy and Spain, spanning acute and convalescent COVID-19.

The CDR3 totals 13 residues. Trimming left V 6 bases short and J 5 bases short, with 10 bases between. With respect to this clone: Other DNA sequences in this sample translate to the same CDR3.

Original processing methods: Quantification of nucleated cells was approximated via reference gene primer amplification. The assay was immunoSEQ multiplex PCR, and TCRdb's table has in-frame clones only and misses some. V, J and clone size are taken as reported in that table, and D and trimming were inferred from the DNA itself. The sample carries about 280,000 clones, roughly 90% recorded once. The gene calls are TRBV12-3 or TRBV12-4 and TRBJ1-4; D is possibly TRBD1 (5 bases). The source of this sequence is a man in his forties with acute or convalescent COVID-19. Sequenced sample: peripheral blood. CDR3 sequence reads: CASSLRGNEKLFF. As DNA, the CDR3 is TGTGCCAGCAGCCTTCGGGGGAATGAAAAACTGTTTTTT.